Detailed here is one TCR beta chain. Its cognate antigen is unknown. These data come from a study of T cell responses to AZD1222 COVID-19 vaccine. Investigators merged groups given second doses at roughly 4 or roughly 12 weeks. The germline gives CDR1 MNHEY, CDR2 SVGAGI. Trimming shortened V by 11 bases and J by 4 bases, and 14 bases separated the two germline ends. The CDR3 runs 12 residues. Sequenced by immunoSEQ multiplex PCR; TCRdb stores in-frame clones only, minus some. The table lists more than 150,000 clones, roughly 94% of them singletons. Study-wide results and limits: Spike-specific TCR repertoires showed rising breadth and depth after two AZD1222 doses.

The sequence derives from an adult who received the AZD1222 COVID-19 vaccine. Sequenced material: peripheral blood, taken 28 days after the second AZD1222 dose. The V call is TRBV6-5, the J call TRBJ1-1, with D uncertain. The CDR3 region is CAYNQLPTEAFF. CDR3 bases: TGTGCCTACAACCAGCTTCCCACTGAAGCTTTCTTT.